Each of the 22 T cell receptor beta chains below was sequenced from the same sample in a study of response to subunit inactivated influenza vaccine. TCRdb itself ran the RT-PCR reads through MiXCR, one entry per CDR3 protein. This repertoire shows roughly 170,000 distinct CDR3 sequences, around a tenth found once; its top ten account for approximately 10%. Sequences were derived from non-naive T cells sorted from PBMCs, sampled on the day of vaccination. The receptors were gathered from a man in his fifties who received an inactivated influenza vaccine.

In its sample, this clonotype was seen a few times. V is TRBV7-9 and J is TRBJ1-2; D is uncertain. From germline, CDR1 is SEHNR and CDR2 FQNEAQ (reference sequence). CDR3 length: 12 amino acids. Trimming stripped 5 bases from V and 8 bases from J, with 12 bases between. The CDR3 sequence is CASSLELGGYTF. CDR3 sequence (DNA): TGTGCCAGCAGCCTAGAGTTGGGCGGCTACACCTTC. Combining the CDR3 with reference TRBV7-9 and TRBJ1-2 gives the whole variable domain DTGVSQNPRHKITKRGQNVTFRCDPISEHNRLYWYRQTLGQGPEFLTYFQNEAQLEKSRLLSDRFSAERPKGSFSTLEIQRTEQGDSAMYLCASSLELGGYTFGSGTRLTVV.

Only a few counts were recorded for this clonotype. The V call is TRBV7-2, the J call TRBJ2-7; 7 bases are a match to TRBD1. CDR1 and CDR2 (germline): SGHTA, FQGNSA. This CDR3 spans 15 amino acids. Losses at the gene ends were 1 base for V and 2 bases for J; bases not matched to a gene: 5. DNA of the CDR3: TGTGCCAGCAGCTTAGTCGGACAGGCGACCTACGAGCAGTACTTC. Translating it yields CASSLVGQATYEQYF.

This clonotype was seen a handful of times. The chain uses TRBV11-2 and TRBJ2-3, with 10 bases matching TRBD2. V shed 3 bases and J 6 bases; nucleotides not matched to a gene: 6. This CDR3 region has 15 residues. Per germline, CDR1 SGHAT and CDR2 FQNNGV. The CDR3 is CASSFKRGGFDTQYF. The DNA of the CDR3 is TGTGCCAGCAGCTTCAAGCGGGGGGGCTTCGATACGCAGTATTTT.

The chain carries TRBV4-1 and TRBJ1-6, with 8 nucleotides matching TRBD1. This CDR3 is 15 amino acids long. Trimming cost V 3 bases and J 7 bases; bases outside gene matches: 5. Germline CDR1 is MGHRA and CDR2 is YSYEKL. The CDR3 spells CASSQNDRGNSPLHF. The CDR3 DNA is TGCGCCAGCAGCCAGAACGACAGGGGAAATTCACCCCTCCACTTT.

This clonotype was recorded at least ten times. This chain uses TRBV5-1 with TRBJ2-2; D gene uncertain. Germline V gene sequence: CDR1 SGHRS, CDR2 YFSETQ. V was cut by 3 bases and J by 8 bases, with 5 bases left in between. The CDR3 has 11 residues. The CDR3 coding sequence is TGCGCCAGCAGCTCCACAGGGGAGCTGTTTTTT. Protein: CASSSTGELFF. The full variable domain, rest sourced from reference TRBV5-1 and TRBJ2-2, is KAGVTQTPRYLIKTRGQQVTLSCSPISGHRSVSWYQQTPGQGLQFLFEYFSETQRNKGNFPGRFSGRQFSNSRSEMNVSTLELGDSALYLCASSSTGELFFGEGSRLTVL.

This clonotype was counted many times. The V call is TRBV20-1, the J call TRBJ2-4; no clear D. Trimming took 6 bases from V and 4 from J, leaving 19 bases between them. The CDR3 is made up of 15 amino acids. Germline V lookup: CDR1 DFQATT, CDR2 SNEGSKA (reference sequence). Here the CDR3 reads CSAQMVPDIKNIQYF. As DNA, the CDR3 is TGCAGTGCACAAATGGTGCCCGATATTAAAAACATTCAGTACTTC.

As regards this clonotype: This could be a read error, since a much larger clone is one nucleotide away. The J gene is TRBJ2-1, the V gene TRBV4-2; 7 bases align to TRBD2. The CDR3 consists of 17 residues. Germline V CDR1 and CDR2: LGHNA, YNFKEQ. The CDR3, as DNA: TGTGGCAGCAGCCAAGAGGTTGGCGGGGGCTCCTACAATGAGCAGTTCTTC. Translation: CGSSQEVGGGSYNEQFF.

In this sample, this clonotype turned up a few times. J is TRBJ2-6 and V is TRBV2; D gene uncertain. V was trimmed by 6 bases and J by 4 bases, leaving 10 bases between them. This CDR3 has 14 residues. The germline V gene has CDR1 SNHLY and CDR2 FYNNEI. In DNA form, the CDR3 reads TGTGCCAGCAGGGCACAAAGAGGGGCCAACGTCCTGACTTTC. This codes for CASRAQRGANVLTF.

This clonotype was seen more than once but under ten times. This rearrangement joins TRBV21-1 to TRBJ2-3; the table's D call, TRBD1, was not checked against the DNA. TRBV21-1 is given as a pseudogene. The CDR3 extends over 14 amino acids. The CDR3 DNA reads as TGTGCCAGCAGCATCGGCGGCCCGAGGGATACGCAGTATTTT. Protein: CASSIGGPRDTQYF.

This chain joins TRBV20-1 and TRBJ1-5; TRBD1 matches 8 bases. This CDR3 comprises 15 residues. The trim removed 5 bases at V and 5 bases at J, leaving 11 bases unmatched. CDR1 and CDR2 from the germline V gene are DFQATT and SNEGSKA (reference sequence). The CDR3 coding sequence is TGCAGTGCTCCTCTCGGACAGGGTAACGATCAGCCCCAGCATTTT. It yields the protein CSAPLGQGNDQPQHF.

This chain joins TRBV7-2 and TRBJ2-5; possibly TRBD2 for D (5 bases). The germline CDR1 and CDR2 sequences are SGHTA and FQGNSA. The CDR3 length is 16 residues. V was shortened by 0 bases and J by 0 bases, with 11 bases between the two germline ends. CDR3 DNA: TGTGCCAGCAGCTTAGCGTTCGGCGGGTACCAAGAGACCCAGTACTTC. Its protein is CASSLAFGGYQETQYF.

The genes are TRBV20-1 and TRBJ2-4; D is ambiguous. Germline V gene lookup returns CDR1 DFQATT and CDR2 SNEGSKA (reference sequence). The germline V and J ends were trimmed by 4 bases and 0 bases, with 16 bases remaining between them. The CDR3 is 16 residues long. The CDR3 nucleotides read TGCAGTGCTATCAGTAGGCGGCAACTAGCCAAAAACATTCAGTACTTC. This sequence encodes CSAISRRQLAKNIQYF.

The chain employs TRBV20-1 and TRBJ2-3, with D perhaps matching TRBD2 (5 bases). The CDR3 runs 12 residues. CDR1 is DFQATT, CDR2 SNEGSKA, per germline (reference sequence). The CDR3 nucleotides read TGCACTGCCGGGAAGACCACAGATACGCAGTATTTT. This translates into CTAGKTTDTQYF.

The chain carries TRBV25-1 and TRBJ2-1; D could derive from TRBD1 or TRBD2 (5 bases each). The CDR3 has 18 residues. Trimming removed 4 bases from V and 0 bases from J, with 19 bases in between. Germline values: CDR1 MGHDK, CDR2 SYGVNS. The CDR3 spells CASSGGPSQPFSYNEQFF. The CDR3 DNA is TGTGCCAGCAGTGGGGGCCCTAGCCAGCCCTTCTCCTACAATGAGCAGTTCTTC. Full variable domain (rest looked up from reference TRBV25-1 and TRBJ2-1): EADIYQTPRYLVIGTGKKITLECSQTMGHDKMYWYQQDPGMELHLIHYSYGVNSTEKGDLSSESTVSRIRTEHFPLTLESARPSHTSQYLCASSGGPSQPFSYNEQFFGPGTRLTVL.

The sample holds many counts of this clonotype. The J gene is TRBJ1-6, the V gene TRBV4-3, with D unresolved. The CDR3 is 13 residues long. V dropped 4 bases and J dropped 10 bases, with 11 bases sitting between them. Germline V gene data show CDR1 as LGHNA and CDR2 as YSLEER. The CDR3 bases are TGCGCCAGCAGCCCCCACTTATGGTCACCCCTCCACTTT. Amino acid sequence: CASSPHLWSPLHF.

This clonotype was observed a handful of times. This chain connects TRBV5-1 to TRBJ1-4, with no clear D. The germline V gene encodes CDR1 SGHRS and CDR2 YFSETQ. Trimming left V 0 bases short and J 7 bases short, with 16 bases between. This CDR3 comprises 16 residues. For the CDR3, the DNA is TGCGCCAGCAGCTTGGCCCTTGGGCGGGGTGCTGAAAAACTGTTTTTT. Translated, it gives CASSLALGRGAEKLFF.

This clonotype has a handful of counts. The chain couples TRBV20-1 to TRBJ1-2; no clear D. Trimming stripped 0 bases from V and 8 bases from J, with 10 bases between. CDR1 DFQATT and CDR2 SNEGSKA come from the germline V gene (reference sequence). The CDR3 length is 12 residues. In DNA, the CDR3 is TGCAGTGCTAGAGATCGGTGGGTCGGCTACACCTTC. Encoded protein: CSARDRWVGYTF.

CDR3 loop: CASSSLGGGYNEQFF. In nucleotides, the CDR3 is TGTGCCAGCAGCTCATTGGGGGGAGGATACAATGAGCAGTTCTTC. The V gene is TRBV7-6, the J gene TRBJ2-1; D may be TRBD2 (6 bases). This CDR3 spans 15 amino acids. CDR1 SGHVS and CDR2 FNYEAQ come from the germline V gene. V was clipped by 4 bases and J by 4 bases, with 14 bases between them.

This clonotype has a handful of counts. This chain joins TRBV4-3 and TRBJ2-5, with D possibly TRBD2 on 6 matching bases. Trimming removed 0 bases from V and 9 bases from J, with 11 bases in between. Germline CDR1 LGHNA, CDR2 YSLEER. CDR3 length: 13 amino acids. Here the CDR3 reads CASSQDSGWAQYF. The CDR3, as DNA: TGCGCCAGCAGCCAAGATAGCGGATGGGCCCAGTACTTC.

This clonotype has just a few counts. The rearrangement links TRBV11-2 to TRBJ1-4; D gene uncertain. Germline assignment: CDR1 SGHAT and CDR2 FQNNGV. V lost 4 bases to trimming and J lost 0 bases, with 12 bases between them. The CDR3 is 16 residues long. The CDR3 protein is CASSYLAGSTNEKLFF. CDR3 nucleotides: TGTGCCAGCAGCTACCTGGCCGGTTCAACTAATGAAAAACTGTTTTTT.

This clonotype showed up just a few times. The CDR3 here is CSARGTSGSRAGELFF. CDR3 bases: TGCAGTGCTAGAGGGACTAGCGGGAGTCGGGCCGGGGAGCTGTTTTTT. The chain is built from TRBV20-1 and TRBJ2-2; 13 bases line up with TRBD2. V shed 1 base, J shed 6 bases, and the junction held 5 bases outside the gene matches. This CDR3 is 16 amino acids long. The germline V gene encodes CDR1 DFQATT and CDR2 SNEGSKA (reference sequence).

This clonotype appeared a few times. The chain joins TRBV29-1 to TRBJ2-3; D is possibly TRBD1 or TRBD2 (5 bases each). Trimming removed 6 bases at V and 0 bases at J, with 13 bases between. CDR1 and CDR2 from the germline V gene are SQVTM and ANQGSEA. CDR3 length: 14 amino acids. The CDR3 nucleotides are TGCAGCGTCGGGACGGCAACTAGCACAGATACGCAGTATTTT. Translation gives CSVGTATSTDTQYF.